This T cell receptor beta chain originates from a study of blood T cell repertoires in COVID-19. Background on the study: The samples span acute and convalescent COVID-19 from the United States, Italy and Spain. Sources were T cells, B-cell-depleted T cells, or PBMCs; the material itself was cDNA or gDNA.

Germline values: CDR1 LNHDA, CDR2 SQIVND (reference sequence). This CDR3 region has 15 residues. The V end lost 5 bases, the J end lost 9 bases, and 17 bases lay between the germline ends. Sequencing used immunoSEQ multiplex PCR; TCRdb keeps in-frame clones, though not all of them. Of about 400,000 clones in the sample, 70% to 90% are singletons; the top ten hold nearly 2%. Residents of about two dozen US areas, aged about 18 to 95 years, made up the participants. Cohorts were determined from participant-reported clinical history. V is TRBV19 and J is TRBJ1-6; D gene uncertain. Sample: PBMCs or T cells enriched from blood (not recorded which). This receptor was obtained from a young woman with acute COVID-19. The CDR3 spells CASSSQLMDGSPLHF. The CDR3 DNA reads as TGTGCCAGTAGTTCACAGCTGATGGATGGTTCACCCCTCCACTTT.